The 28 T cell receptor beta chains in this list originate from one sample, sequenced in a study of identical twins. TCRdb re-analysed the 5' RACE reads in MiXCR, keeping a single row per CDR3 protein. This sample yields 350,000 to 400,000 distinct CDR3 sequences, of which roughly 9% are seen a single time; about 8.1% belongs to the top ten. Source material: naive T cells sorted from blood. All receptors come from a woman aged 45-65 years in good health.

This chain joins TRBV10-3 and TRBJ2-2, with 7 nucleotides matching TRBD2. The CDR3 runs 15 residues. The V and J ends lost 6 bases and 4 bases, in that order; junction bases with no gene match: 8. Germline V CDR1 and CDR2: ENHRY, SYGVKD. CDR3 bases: TGTGCCATCAGCGAGAAAGGACTAGTCACCGGGGAGCTGTTTTTT. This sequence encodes CAISEKGLVTGELFF.

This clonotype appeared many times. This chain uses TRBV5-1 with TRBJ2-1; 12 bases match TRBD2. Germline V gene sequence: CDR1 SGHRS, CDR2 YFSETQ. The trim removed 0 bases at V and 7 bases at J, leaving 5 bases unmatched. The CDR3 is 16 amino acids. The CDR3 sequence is CASSLAVTSGRNEQFF. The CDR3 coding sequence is TGCGCCAGCAGCTTGGCCGTGACTAGCGGGAGAAATGAGCAGTTCTTC.

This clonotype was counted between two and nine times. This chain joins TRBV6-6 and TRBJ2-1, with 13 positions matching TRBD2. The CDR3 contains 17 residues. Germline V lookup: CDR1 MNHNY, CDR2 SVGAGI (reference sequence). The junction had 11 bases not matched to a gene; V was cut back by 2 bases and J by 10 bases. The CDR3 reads CASSYEEWTSGRGEQFF. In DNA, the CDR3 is TGTGCCAGCAGTTACGAAGAGTGGACTAGCGGGAGAGGAGAGCAGTTCTTC.

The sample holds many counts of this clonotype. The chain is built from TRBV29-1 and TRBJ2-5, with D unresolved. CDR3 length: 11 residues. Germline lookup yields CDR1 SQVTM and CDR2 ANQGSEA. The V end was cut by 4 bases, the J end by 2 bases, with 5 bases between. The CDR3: CSVASQETQYF. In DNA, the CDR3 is TGCAGCGTTGCTAGTCAAGAGACCCAGTACTTC.

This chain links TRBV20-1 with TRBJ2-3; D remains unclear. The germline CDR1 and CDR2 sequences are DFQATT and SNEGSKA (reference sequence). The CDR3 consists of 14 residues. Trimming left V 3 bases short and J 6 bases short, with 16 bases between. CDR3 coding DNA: TGCAGTGCTAGGTCGGTGGCAGAGTGGGATACGCAGTATTTT. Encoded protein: CSARSVAEWDTQYF.

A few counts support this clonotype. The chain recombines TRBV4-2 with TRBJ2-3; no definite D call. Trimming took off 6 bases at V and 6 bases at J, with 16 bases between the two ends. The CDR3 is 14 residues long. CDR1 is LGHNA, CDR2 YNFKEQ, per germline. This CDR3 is CASSRAREADTQYF. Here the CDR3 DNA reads TGTGCCAGCAGTCGGGCGCGTGAGGCCGATACGCAGTATTTT.

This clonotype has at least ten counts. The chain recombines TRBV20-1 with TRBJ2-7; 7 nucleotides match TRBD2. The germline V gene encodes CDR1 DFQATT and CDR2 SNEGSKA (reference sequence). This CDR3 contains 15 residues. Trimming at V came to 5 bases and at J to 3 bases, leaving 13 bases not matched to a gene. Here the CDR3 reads CSAGESSGGIYEQYF. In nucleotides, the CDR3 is TGCAGTGCTGGGGAGAGCTCGGGAGGCATCTACGAGCAGTACTTC.

This CDR3 is CASSRGQAGTQPQHF. The CDR3 DNA sequence: TGCGCCAGCAGCCGCGGACAGGCGGGTACTCAGCCCCAGCATTTT. V and J are TRBV4-1 and TRBJ1-5; 7 bases align to TRBD1. After removal of 4 bases from V and 6 bases from J, the junction contained 9 bases not matched to a gene. In germline, CDR1 is MGHRA, CDR2 YSYEKL. The CDR3 contains 15 residues.

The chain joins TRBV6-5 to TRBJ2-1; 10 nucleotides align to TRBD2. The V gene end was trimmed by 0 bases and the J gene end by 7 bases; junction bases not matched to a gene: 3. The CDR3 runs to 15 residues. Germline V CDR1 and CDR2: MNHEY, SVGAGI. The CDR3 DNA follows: TGTGCCAGCAGTTACTCTAGCGGGAGGTCGAATGAGCAGTTCTTC. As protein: CASSYSSGRSNEQFF.

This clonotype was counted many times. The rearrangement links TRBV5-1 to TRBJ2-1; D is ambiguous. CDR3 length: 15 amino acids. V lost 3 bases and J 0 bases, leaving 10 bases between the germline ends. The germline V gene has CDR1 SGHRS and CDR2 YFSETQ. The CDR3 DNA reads TGCGCCAGCAGCTCGATGTCGAGCTCCTACAATGAGCAGTTCTTC. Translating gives CASSSMSSSYNEQFF.

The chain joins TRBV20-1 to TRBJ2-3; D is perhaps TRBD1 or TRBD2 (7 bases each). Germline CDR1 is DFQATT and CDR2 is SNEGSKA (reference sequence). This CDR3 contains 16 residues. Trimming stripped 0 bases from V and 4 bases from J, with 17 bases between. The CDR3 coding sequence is TGCAGTGCTAGAGATCGGGGGAGGGGGCTCGCAGATACGCAGTATTTT. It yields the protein CSARDRGRGLADTQYF.

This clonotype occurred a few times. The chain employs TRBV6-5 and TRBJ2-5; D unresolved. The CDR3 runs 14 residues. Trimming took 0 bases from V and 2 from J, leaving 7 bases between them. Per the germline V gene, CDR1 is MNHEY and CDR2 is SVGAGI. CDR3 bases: TGTGCCAGCAGTTACTCTGGGCCACAAGAGACCCAGTACTTC. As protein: CASSYSGPQETQYF.

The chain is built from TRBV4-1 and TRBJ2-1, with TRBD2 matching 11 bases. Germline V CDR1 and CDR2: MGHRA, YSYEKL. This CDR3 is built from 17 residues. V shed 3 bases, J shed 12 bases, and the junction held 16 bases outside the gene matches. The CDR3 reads CASSQVPGLAAEGGQFF. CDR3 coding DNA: TGCGCCAGCAGCCAGGTCCCGGGACTAGCGGCCGAGGGGGGGCAGTTCTTC.

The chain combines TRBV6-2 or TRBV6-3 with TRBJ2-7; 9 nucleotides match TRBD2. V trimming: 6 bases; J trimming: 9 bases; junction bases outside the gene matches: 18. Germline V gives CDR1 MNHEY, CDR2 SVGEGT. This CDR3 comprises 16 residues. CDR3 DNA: TGTGCCAGCAGCCGAACGACGACTAGCGGAACCGGGTGGCAGTACTTC. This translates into CASSRTTTSGTGWQYF.

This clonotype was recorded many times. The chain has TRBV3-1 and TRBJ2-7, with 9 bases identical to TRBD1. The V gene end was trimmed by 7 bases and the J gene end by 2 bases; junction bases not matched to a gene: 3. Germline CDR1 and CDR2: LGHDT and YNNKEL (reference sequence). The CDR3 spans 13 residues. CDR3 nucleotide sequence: TGTGCCAGCACCGGGGACAGGGCCTACGAGCAGTACTTC. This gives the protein CASTGDRAYEQYF.

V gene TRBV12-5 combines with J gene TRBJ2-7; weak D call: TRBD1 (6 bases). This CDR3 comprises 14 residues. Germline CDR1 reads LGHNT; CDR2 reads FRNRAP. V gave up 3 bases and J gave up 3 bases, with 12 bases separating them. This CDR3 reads CASGFYGQYYEQYF. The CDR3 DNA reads TGTGCTAGTGGTTTTTACGGACAGTACTACGAGCAGTACTTC.

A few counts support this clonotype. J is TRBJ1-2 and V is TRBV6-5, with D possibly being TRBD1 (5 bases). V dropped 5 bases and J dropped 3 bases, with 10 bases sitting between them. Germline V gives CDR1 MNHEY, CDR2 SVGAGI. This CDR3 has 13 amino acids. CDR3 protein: CASSRGIDYGYTF. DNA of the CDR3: TGTGCCAGCAGTAGGGGAATCGACTATGGCTACACCTTC.

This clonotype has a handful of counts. The CDR3 spells CSARDPGTGGVGTEAFF. CDR3 bases: TGCAGTGCTAGAGACCCCGGCACAGGCGGGGTCGGCACTGAAGCTTTCTTT. The chain is built from TRBV20-1 and TRBJ1-1; the D gene is possibly TRBD1 (5 bases). Germline loops: CDR1 DFQATT, CDR2 SNEGSKA (reference sequence). The V end was cut by 0 bases, the J end by 4 bases, with 21 bases between. This CDR3 contains 17 residues.

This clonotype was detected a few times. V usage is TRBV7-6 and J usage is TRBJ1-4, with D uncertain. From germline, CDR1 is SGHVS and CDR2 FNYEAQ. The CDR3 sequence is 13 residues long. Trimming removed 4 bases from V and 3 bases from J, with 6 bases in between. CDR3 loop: CASSSHPNEKLFF. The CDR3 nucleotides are TGTGCCAGCAGCTCACACCCTAATGAAAAACTGTTTTTT.

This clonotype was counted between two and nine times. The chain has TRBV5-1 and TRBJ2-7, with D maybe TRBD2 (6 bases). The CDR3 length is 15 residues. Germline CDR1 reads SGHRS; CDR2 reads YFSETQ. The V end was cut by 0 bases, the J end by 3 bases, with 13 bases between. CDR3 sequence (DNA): TGCGCCAGCAGCTTGGGAGGGACTGGCATCTACGAGCAGTACTTC. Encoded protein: CASSLGGTGIYEQYF.

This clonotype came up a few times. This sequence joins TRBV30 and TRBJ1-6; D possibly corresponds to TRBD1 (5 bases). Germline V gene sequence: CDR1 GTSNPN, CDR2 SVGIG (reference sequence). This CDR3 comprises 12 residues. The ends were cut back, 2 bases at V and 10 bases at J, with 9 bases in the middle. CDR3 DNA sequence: TGTGCCTGGAGTTTTGGGGGGTCACCCCTCCACTTT. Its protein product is CAWSFGGSPLHF.

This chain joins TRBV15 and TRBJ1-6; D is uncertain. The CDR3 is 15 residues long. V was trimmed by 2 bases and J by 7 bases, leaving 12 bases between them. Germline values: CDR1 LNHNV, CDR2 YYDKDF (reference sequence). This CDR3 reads CATSRPPGGNSPLHF. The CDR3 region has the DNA TGTGCCACCAGCAGACCTCCGGGAGGCAATTCACCCCTCCACTTT.

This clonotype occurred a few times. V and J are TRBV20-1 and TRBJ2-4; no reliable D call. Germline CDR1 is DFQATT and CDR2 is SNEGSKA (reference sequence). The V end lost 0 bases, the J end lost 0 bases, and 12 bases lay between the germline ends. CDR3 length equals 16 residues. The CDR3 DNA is TGCAGTGCTAGAGACCCCCATACCCTAGCCAAAAACATTCAGTACTTC. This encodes CSARDPHTLAKNIQYF.

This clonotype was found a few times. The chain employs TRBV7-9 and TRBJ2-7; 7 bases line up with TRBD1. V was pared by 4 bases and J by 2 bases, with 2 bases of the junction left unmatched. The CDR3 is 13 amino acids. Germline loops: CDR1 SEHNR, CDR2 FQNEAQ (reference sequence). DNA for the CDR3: TGTGCCAGCAGCTCGGGACAGACCTACGAGCAGTACTTC. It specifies CASSSGQTYEQYF.

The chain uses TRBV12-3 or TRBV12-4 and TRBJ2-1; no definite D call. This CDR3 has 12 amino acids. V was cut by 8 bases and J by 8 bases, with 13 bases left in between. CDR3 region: CASWASGHEQFF. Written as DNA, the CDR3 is TGTGCCAGCTGGGCTTCCGGGCATGAGCAGTTCTTC.

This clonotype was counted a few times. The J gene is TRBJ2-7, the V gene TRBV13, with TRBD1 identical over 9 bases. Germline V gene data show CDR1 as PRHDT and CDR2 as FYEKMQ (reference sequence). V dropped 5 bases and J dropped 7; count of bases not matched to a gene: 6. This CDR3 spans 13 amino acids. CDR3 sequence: CASSPTGGEEQYF. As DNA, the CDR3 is TGTGCCAGCAGCCCTACAGGGGGCGAAGAGCAGTACTTC. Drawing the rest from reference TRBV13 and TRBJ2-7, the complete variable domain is AAGVIQSPRHLIKEKRETATLKCYPIPRHDTVYWYQQGPGQDPQFLISFYEKMQSDKGSIPDRFSAQQFSDYHSELNMSSLELGDSALYFCASSPTGGEEQYFGPGTRLTVT.

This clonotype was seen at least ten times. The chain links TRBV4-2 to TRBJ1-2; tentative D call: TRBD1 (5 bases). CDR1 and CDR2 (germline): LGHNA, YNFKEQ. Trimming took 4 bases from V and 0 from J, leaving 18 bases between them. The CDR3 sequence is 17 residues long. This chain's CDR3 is CASSPEQPGTANYGYTF. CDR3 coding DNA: TGTGCCAGCAGCCCCGAGCAGCCCGGGACGGCTAACTATGGCTACACCTTC.

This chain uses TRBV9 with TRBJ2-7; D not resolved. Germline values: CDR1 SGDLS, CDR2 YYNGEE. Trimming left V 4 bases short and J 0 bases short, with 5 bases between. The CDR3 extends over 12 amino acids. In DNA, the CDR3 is TGTGCCAGCAGCAAGACCTCCTACGAGCAGTACTTC. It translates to CASSKTSYEQYF.